A single sample is the source of the 4 T cell receptor beta chains below, sequenced in a study of blood T cell repertoires in COVID-19. Produced via immunoSEQ multiplex PCR; TCRdb's table is partial and in-frame only. The sample has about 170,000 clones; 70% to 90% are singletons. Sequencing was carried out using peripheral blood. These receptors came from a man over 45 who had recovered from COVID-19.

The chain links TRBV2 to TRBJ1-1, with 7 bases that match TRBD1. Germline V gene lookup returns CDR1 SNHLY and CDR2 FYNNEI. This CDR3 region has 14 residues. Trimming cost V 5 bases and J 4 bases; bases outside gene matches: 7. CDR3 protein: CASSPGTATTEAFF. For the CDR3, the DNA is TGTGCCAGCAGTCCCGGGACAGCAACCACTGAAGCTTTCTTT.

This chain links TRBV5-1 with TRBJ2-7; 7 bases line up with TRBD2. CDR3 length: 15 residues. V dropped 5 bases and J dropped 7; count of bases not matched to a gene: 15. CDR1 SGHRS and CDR2 YFSETQ come from the germline V gene. CDR3 residues: CASSPGTKAGYEQYF. For the CDR3, the DNA is TGCGCCAGCAGTCCCGGGACTAAGGCCGGGTATGAGCAGTACTTC.

The rearrangement uses TRBV18 and TRBJ1-1, with D unclear. This CDR3 is built from 14 residues. Per germline, CDR1 KGHSH and CDR2 LQKENI. V lost 3 bases, J lost 1 base, and 9 bases lay in between. CDR3 region: CASSPGAGNTEAFF. The CDR3 DNA reads TGTGCCAGCTCACCTGGTGCCGGGAACACTGAAGCTTTCTTT.

The V and J genes are TRBV11-1 and TRBJ2-1; TRBD1 is a possible D gene (5 bases). CDR1 and CDR2 (germline): SGHAT, FQDESV (reference sequence). Trimming removed 5 bases from V and 8 bases from J, with 13 bases in between. The CDR3 totals 13 residues. The CDR3 nucleotides are TGTGCCAGCAGCCGACAGACCTGGGATGAGCAGTTCTTC. This gives the protein CASSRQTWDEQFF.